The 25 T cell receptor beta chains below come from one sample, sequenced in a study of cytomegalovirus exposure and HLA in healthy donors. The PCR had 60 Vbeta and 13 Jbeta primers. Data came from immunoSEQ multiplex PCR; TCRdb stores just in-frame clones and leaves some out. Among 150,000 to 200,000 clones listed, approximately 80% were seen once. The sequencing sample was made of PBMCs. The source of these receptors is a woman aged 45-59 years in good health and CMV-seropositive.

Only a few counts were recorded for this clone. The V gene is TRBV4-2, the J gene TRBJ2-7, with D perhaps TRBD1 (5 bases). V shed 4 bases and J shed 4 bases, with 17 bases lying between them. Germline CDR1 and CDR2: LGHNA and YNFKEQ. CDR3 length: 15 amino acids. In DNA, the CDR3 is TGTGCCAGCAGCCTGAGCATGGGTCAGGGATACGAGCAGTACTTC. Translating it yields CASSLSMGQGYEQYF.

J is TRBJ2-7 and V is TRBV19; 9 bases map to TRBD1. From germline, CDR1 is LNHDA and CDR2 SQIVND (reference sequence). Trimming cost V 5 bases and J 5 bases; bases outside gene matches: 10. The length of the CDR3 is 15 residues. The chain's CDR3 is CASSPPGTGRNEQYF. The CDR3, as DNA: TGTGCCAGTAGTCCCCCTGGGACAGGGCGCAACGAGCAGTACTTC.

The J gene is TRBJ2-2, the V gene TRBV6-5; a weak D match, TRBD2 (7 bases). V lost 4 bases and J lost 3, with 15 bases in between. The germline V gene encodes CDR1 MNHEY and CDR2 SVGAGI. The CDR3 is 16 amino acids. The DNA of the CDR3 is TGTGCCAGCAGTTCCCGAAGGGGGGGGGACACCGGGGAGCTGTTTTTT. As protein: CASSSRRGGDTGELFF.

This chain uses TRBV7-3 with TRBJ2-1, with D possibly matching TRBD2 (6 bases). V shed 1 base and J shed 3 bases, with 19 bases lying between them. Germline V CDR1 and CDR2: SGHTA, FQGTGA. The CDR3 loop spans 18 amino acids. CDR3 coding DNA: TGTGCCAGCAGCTTAAATTGGGTGGGGACTTCTAACTACAATGAGCAGTTCTTC. Protein product: CASSLNWVGTSNYNEQFF.

V gene TRBV5-5 combines with J gene TRBJ1-1, with TRBD1 as a possible D gene (6 bases). V dropped 0 bases and J dropped 0 bases, with 15 bases sitting between them. CDR3 size: 17 residues. CDR1 is SGHKS and CDR2 is YYEKEE in the germline V gene (reference sequence). The chain's CDR3 is CASSLAPGVAMNTEAFF. The CDR3 DNA sequence: TGTGCCAGCAGCTTGGCACCAGGGGTGGCAATGAACACTGAAGCTTTCTTT.

This rearrangement joins TRBV7-2 to TRBJ2-7; TRBD2 matches 14 bases. CDR1 and CDR2 (germline): SGHTA, FQGNSA. Germline trimming cut 1 base from V and 3 bases from J; bases unmatched to any gene: 5. The CDR3 runs to 17 residues. The chain's CDR3 is CASSLGPGLAGGYEQYF. CDR3 coding DNA: TGTGCCAGCAGCTTAGGTCCTGGACTAGCGGGAGGCTACGAGCAGTACTTC. The variable domain in full, with the rest retrieved from reference TRBV7-2 and TRBJ2-7, is GAGVSQSPSNKVTEKGKDVELRCDPISGHTALYWYRQSLGQGLEFLIYFQGNSAPDKSGLPSDRFSAERTGGSVSTLTIQRTQQEDSAVYLCASSLGPGLAGGYEQYFGPGTRLTVT.

This clone was recorded a few times. The chain couples TRBV28 to TRBJ2-6, with D perhaps matching TRBD1 (6 bases). Trimming pared 5 bases from V and 7 bases from J, leaving 12 bases between. The CDR3 loop spans 14 amino acids. Germline V gives CDR1 MDHEN, CDR2 SYDVKM. CDR3 DNA: TGTGCCAGCAGTACAAGACAGGTTGCCAACGTCCTGACTTTC. Its translation is CASSTRQVANVLTF.

The CDR3 nucleotides read TGCGCCAGCAGCCGTGAGATGAGAGAATACAATGAGCAGTTCTTC. This translates into CASSREMREYNEQFF. The chain carries TRBV5-1 and TRBJ2-1, with no clear D. Deletions cut 4 bases from V and 4 bases from J, with 15 bases between. This CDR3 contains 15 residues. CDR1 is SGHRS, CDR2 YFSETQ, per germline.

This rearrangement joins TRBV19 to TRBJ2-7; 10 nucleotides match TRBD1. Unmatched junction bases numbered 6, after V lost 3 bases and J lost 4 bases. From germline, CDR1 is LNHDA and CDR2 SQIVND (reference sequence). The CDR3 sequence is 15 residues long. CDR3 coding DNA: TGTGCCAGTAGTATTCGCGGACAGGGGGAGTACGAGCAGTACTTC. This sequence encodes CASSIRGQGEYEQYF.

V is TRBV25-1 and J is TRBJ2-5, with 11 bases fitting TRBD2. The CDR3 extends over 13 amino acids. Germline V gene data show CDR1 as MGHDK and CDR2 as SYGVNS. Trimming removed 4 bases from V and 5 bases from J; junction bases left unmatched: 0. The CDR3: CASSVAGGETQYF. The CDR3 DNA reads TGTGCCAGCAGTGTAGCGGGGGGGGAGACCCAGTACTTC.

This sequence joins TRBV6-5 and TRBJ1-6; D is perhaps TRBD1 (6 bases). The CDR3 loop spans 15 amino acids. Trimming stripped 3 bases from V and 5 bases from J, with 11 bases between. From germline, CDR1 is MNHEY and CDR2 SVGAGI. The CDR3 DNA reads as TGTGCCAGCAGTTATAGGGGGGGGGATAATTCACCCCTCCACTTT. It yields the protein CASSYRGGDNSPLHF.

The chain couples TRBV28 to TRBJ1-2, with 8 bases that match TRBD1. Per germline, CDR1 MDHEN and CDR2 SYDVKM. CDR3 length equals 14 residues. The V and J ends lost 3 bases and 7 bases, in that order; junction bases with no gene match: 7. The CDR3 region is CASSFGQGVGGYTF. CDR3 DNA sequence: TGTGCCAGCAGTTTCGGACAGGGTGTAGGTGGCTACACCTTC.

The rearrangement links TRBV7-8 to TRBJ1-1; TRBD1 is a possible D gene (5 bases). Per germline, CDR1 SGHVS and CDR2 FQNEAQ. The CDR3 has 12 residues. Trimming removed 5 bases at V and 7 bases at J, with 11 bases between. The CDR3 DNA reads TGTGCCAGCAGCCGACCGCAGGGTGAAGCTTTCTTT. It codes for CASSRPQGEAFF.

The rearrangement links TRBV27 to TRBJ2-7, with D perhaps matching TRBD2 (6 bases). This CDR3 contains 15 residues. Germline V gene sequence: CDR1 MNHEY, CDR2 SMNVEV (reference sequence). Trimming removed 3 bases from V and 2 bases from J, with 14 bases in between. As DNA, the CDR3 is TGTGCCAGCAGTTTGGAGGGATGGGGGACCTACGAGCAGTACTTC. Amino acid sequence: CASSLEGWGTYEQYF.

The rearrangement uses TRBV7-9 and TRBJ1-4, with 7 nucleotides matching TRBD1. The CDR3 runs 14 residues. With 5 bases clipped from V and 8 bases from J, the junction kept 8 bases outside the gene matches. CDR1 and CDR2 (germline): SEHNR, FQNEAQ (reference sequence). This CDR3 is CASSPDREKEKLFF. The CDR3 DNA is TGTGCCAGCAGCCCCGACAGGGAGAAAGAAAAACTGTTTTTT.

In this sample, this clone turned up a few times. The V call is TRBV6-5, the J call TRBJ1-1; 9 bases match TRBD1. Trimming at V came to 6 bases and at J to 8 bases, leaving 10 bases not matched to a gene. This CDR3 region has 14 residues. The germline V gene encodes CDR1 MNHEY and CDR2 SVGAGI. The CDR3 region is CASSQPVQGAEAFF. Here the CDR3 DNA reads TGTGCCAGCAGCCAACCTGTACAGGGGGCGGAAGCTTTCTTT.

In its sample, this clone was seen a few times. V usage is TRBV11-2 and J usage is TRBJ1-2; the D gene is possibly TRBD1 (6 bases). CDR3 length: 14 residues. The ends were cut back, 1 base at V and 8 bases at J, with 14 bases in the middle. Per germline, CDR1 SGHAT and CDR2 FQNNGV. CDR3 region: CASSLAQGKWGYTF. The CDR3 coding sequence is TGTGCCAGCAGCTTAGCGCAGGGGAAGTGGGGCTACACCTTC.

The chain links TRBV6-1 to TRBJ1-2; D not resolved. Germline loops: CDR1 MNHNS, CDR2 SASEGT. The CDR3 contains 13 residues. V was shortened by 3 bases and J by 4 bases, with 9 bases between the two germline ends. CDR3 bases: TGTGCCAGCAGTGATCTAATTGGCTATGGCTACACCTTC. Translated: CASSDLIGYGYTF.

The V gene is TRBV7-9, the J gene TRBJ2-3, with D possibly matching TRBD2 (6 bases). The germline V and J ends were trimmed by 2 bases and 1 base, with 19 bases remaining between them. Per germline, CDR1 SEHNR and CDR2 FQNEAQ (reference sequence). CDR3 length equals 18 residues. Written as DNA, the CDR3 is TGTGCCAGCAGCTTACCTACACGCGGGGTATCTGGCACAGATACGCAGTATTTT. Its translation is CASSLPTRGVSGTDTQYF.

The sample holds one count of this clone. One end of the junction fails to match germline, which may point to a read error. The chain combines TRBV6-5 with TRBJ1-2; the match to TRBD1 covers 7 bases. This CDR3 has 15 amino acids. The germline V gene has CDR1 MNHEY and CDR2 SVGAGI. For the CDR3, the DNA is TGTGTCAGCAGGCCTAGAGGGACAGAACCCTATGGCTACACCTTC. Translation gives CVSRPRGTEPYGYTF.

The rearrangement uses TRBV5-1 and TRBJ1-4, with D unclear. Trimming shortened V by 4 bases and J by 0 bases, and 10 bases separated the two germline ends. Germline CDR1 is SGHRS and CDR2 is YFSETQ. The CDR3 is 15 amino acids. The CDR3 DNA reads as TGCGCCAGCAGCGTTGACAAGACAACTAATGAAAAACTGTTTTTT. As protein: CASSVDKTTNEKLFF.

This clone has a single count. The chain links TRBV28 to TRBJ1-1; possibly TRBD1 for D (5 bases). The CDR3 consists of 15 residues. V dropped 7 bases and J dropped 1 base, with 16 bases sitting between them. Germline V lookup: CDR1 MDHEN, CDR2 SYDVKM. The CDR3: CASTLGGRANTEAFF. The CDR3 bases are TGTGCCAGCACCCTGGGGGGTCGGGCGAACACTGAAGCTTTCTTT.

The chain employs TRBV30 and TRBJ1-2; 10 nucleotides line up with TRBD1. This CDR3 is built from 14 residues. In germline, CDR1 is GTSNPN, CDR2 SVGIG (reference sequence). The V segment lost 7 bases and the J segment 6 bases; nucleotides outside the gene matches: 11. This CDR3 reads CASRGRDRGNGYTF. As DNA, the CDR3 is TGTGCCTCTCGGGGAAGGGACAGGGGAAATGGCTACACCTTC.

The V gene is TRBV5-4, the J gene TRBJ2-1; 10 bases fit TRBD2. CDR1 SGHNT and CDR2 YYREEE come from the germline V gene (reference sequence). With V trimmed by 4 bases and J by 5 bases, 3 bases remained unmatched. The CDR3 totals 14 residues. CDR3 nucleotides: TGTGCCAGCAGCCCAGCGGGAGGGGACAATGAGCAGTTCTTC. This encodes CASSPAGGDNEQFF.

The chain couples TRBV29-1 to TRBJ2-1; 11 bases line up with TRBD2. J was trimmed by 2 bases and V by 6 bases; bases with no gene match: 9. The CDR3 spans 16 residues. Per the germline V gene, CDR1 is SQVTM and CDR2 is ANQGSEA. The CDR3 loop is CSVDSGRAPPYNEQFF. The CDR3 DNA is TGCAGCGTGGATAGCGGGAGGGCCCCCCCCTACAATGAGCAGTTCTTC.